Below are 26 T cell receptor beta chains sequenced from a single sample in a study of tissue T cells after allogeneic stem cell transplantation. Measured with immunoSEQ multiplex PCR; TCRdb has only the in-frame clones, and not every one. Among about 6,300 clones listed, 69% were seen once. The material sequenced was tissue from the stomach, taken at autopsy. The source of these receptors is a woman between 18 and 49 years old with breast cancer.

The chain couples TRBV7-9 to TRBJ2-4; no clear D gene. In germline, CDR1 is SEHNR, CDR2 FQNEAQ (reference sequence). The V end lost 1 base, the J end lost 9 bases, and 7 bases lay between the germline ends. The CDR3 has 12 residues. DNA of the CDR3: TGTGCCAGCAGCTTAGAGGTTAGCATTCAGTACTTC. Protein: CASSLEVSIQYF.

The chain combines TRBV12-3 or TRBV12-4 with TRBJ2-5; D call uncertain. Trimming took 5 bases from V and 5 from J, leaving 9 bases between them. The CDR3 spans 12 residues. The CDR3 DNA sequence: TGTGCCAGCAGTGGGTCTCGTGAGACCCAGTACTTC. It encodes CASSGSRETQYF.

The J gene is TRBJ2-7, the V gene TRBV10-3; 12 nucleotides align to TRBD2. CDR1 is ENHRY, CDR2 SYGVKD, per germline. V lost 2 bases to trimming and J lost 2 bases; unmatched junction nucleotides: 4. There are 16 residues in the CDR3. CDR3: CAISEASGGVAYEQYF. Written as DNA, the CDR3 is TGTGCCATCAGTGAGGCTAGCGGGGGGGTCGCCTACGAGCAGTACTTC.

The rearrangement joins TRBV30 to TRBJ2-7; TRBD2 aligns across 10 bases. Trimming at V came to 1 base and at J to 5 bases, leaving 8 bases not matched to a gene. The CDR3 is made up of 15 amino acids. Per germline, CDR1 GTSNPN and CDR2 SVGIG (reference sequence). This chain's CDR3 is CAWSALAGDVHEQYF. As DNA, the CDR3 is TGTGCCTGGAGTGCCCTAGCGGGAGATGTACACGAGCAGTACTTC.

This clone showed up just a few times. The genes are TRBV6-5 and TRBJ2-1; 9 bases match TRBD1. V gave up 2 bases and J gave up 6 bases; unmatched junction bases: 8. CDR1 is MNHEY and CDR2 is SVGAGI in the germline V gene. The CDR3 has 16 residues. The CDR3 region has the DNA TGTGCCAGCAGTTACACGACCGGGACAGGGACCAATGAGCAGTTCTTC. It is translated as CASSYTTGTGTNEQFF.

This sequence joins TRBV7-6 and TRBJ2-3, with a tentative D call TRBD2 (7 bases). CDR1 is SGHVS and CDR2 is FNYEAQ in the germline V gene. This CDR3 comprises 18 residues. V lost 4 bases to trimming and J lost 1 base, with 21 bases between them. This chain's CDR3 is CASSSGRGDSGGTDTQYF. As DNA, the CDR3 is TGTGCCAGCAGCTCTGGCAGGGGTGACAGCGGGGGCACAGATACGCAGTATTTT.

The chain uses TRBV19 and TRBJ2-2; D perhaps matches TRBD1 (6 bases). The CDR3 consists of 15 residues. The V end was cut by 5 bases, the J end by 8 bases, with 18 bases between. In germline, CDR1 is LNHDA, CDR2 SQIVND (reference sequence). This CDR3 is CASSARTAFGGELFF. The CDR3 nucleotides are TGTGCCAGTAGTGCTAGGACAGCTTTCGGTGGGGAGCTGTTTTTT.

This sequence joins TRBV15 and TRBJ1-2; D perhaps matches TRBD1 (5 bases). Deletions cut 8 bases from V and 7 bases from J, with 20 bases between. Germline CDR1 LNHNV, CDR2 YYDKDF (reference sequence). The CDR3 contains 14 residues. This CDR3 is CATVFGGEASGYTF. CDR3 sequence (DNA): TGTGCCACCGTTTTTGGGGGAGAAGCGAGTGGCTACACCTTC.

The CDR3 sequence: CASKEGAAETQYF. DNA of the CDR3: TGTGCCAGTAAGGAGGGGGCAGCGGAGACCCAGTACTTC. The V gene is TRBV19, the J gene TRBJ2-5; tentatively, D is TRBD1 (7 bases). Germline CDR1 is LNHDA and CDR2 is SQIVND (reference sequence). Trimming removed 7 bases at V and 5 bases at J, with 14 bases between. CDR3 size: 13 residues.

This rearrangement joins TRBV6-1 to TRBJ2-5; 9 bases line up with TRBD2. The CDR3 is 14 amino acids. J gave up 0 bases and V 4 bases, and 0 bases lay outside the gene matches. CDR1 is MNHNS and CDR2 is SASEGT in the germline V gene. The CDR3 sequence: CASSVAGDQETQYF. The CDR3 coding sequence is TGTGCCAGCAGTGTAGCGGGGGACCAAGAGACCCAGTACTTC.

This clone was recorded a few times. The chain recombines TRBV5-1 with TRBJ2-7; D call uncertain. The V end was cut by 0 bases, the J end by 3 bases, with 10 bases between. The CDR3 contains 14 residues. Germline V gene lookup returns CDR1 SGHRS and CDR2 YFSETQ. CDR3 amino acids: CASSLGPGDYEQYF. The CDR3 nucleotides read TGCGCCAGCAGCTTGGGCCCGGGTGACTACGAGCAGTACTTC.

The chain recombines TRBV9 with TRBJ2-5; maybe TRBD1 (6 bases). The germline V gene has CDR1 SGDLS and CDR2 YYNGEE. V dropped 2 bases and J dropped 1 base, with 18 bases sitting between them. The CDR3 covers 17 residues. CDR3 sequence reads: CASSVGRRAGAQETQYF. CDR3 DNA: TGTGCCAGCAGCGTGGGTCGAAGGGCAGGGGCCCAAGAGACCCAGTACTTC.

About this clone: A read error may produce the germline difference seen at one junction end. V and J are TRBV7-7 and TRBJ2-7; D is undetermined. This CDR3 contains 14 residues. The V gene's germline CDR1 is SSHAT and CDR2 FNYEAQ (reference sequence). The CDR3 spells CASSPEPYSYEQYF. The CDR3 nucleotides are TGTGCTAGCAGCCCAGAACCATACTCCTACGAGCAGTACTTC.

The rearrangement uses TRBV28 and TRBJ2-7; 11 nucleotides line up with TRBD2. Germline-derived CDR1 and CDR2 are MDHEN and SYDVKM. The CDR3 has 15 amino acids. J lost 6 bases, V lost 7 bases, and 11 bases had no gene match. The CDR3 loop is CASIGISGRGGEQYF. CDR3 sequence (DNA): TGTGCCAGCATAGGGATTAGCGGGAGGGGCGGCGAGCAGTACTTC. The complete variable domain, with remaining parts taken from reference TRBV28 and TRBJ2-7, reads DVKVTQSSRYLVKRTGEKVFLECVQDMDHENMFWYRQDPGLGLRLIYFSYDVKMKEKGDIPEGYSVSREKKERFSLILESASTNQTSMYLCASIGISGRGGEQYFGPGTRLTVT.

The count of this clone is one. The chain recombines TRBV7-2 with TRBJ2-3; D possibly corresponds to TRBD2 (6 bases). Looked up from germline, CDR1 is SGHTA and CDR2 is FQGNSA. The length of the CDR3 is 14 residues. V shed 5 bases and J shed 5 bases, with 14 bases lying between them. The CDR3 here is CASSPGTFGDTQYF. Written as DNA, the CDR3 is TGTGCCAGCAGCCCCGGGACTTTTGGAGATACGCAGTATTTT.

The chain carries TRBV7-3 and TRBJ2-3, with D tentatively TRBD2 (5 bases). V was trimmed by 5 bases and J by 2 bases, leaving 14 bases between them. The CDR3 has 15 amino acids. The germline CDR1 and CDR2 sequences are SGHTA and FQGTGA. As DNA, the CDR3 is TGTGCCAGCAGCCGTCTAGCAAATCCCACAGATACGCAGTATTTT. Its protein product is CASSRLANPTDTQYF.

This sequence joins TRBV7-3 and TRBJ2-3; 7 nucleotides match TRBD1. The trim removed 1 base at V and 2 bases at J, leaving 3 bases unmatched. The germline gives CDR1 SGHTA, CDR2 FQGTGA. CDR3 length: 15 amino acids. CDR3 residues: CASSLKGTDTDTQYF. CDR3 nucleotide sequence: TGTGCCAGCAGCTTAAAAGGGACAGACACAGATACGCAGTATTTT.

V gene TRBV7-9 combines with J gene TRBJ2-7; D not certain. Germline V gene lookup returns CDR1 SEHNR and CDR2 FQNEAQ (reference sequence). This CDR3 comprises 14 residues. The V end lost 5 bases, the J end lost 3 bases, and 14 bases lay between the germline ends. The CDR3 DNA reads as TGTGCCAGCAGCCTTACAGCGTCGCACTACGAGCAGTACTTC. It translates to CASSLTASHYEQYF.

In DNA, the CDR3 is TGCGCCACCCCCGGGGGAATAATTTCCTACGAGCAGTACTTC. As protein: CATPGGIISYEQYF. V gene TRBV10-1 combines with J gene TRBJ2-7; maybe TRBD2 (6 bases). Germline V gene lookup returns CDR1 WNHNN and CDR2 SYGVQD (reference sequence). Trimming pared 10 bases from V and 1 base from J, leaving 17 bases between. The CDR3 has 14 residues.

CDR3 nucleotide sequence: TGTGCCAGCAGCCCGTTAGGGGGTAGCGAGCAGTACTTC. It is translated as CASSPLGGSEQYF. V is TRBV6-5 and J is TRBJ2-7; maybe TRBD1 (6 bases). In germline, CDR1 is MNHEY, CDR2 SVGAGI. The CDR3 loop spans 13 amino acids. V was pared by 6 bases and J by 6 bases, with 15 bases between.

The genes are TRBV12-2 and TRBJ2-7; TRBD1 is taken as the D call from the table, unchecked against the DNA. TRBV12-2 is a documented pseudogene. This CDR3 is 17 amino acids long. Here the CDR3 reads CASRSSDSWDRDYEQYF. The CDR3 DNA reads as TGTGCAAGTCGCTCCAGTGACAGTTGGGACAGGGACTACGAGCAGTACTTC.

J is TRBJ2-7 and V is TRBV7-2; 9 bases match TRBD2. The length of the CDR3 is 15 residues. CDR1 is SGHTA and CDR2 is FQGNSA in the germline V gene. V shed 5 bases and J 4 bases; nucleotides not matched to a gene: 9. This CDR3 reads CASSHPSGVKYEQYF. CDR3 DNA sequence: TGTGCCAGCAGCCACCCTAGCGGGGTTAAATACGAGCAGTACTTC.

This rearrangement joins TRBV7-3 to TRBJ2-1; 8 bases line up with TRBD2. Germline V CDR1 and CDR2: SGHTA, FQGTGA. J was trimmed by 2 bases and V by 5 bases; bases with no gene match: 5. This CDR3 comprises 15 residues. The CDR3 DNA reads TGTGCCAGCAGCCTAAGCGGGGGACCCTACAATGAGCAGTTCTTC. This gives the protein CASSLSGGPYNEQFF.

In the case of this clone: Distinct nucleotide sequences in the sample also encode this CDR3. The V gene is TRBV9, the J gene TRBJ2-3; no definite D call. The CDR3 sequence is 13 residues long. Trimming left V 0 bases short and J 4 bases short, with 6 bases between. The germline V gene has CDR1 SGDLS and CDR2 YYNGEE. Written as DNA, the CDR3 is TGTGCCAGCAGCGTAGACAGCGCAGATACGCAGTATTTT. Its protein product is CASSVDSADTQYF.

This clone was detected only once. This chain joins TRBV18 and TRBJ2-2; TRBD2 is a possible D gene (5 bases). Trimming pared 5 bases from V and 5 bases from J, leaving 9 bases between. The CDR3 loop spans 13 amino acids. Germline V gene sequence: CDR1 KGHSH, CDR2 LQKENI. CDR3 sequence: CASSESGTGELFF. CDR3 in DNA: TGTGCCAGCTCAGAAAGCGGAACCGGGGAGCTGTTTTTT. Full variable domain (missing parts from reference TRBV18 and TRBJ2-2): NAGVMQNPRHLVRRRGQEARLRCSPMKGHSHVYWYRQLPEEGLKFMVYLQKENIIDESGMPKERFSAEFPKEGPSILRIQQVVRGDSAAYFCASSESGTGELFFGEGSRLTVL.

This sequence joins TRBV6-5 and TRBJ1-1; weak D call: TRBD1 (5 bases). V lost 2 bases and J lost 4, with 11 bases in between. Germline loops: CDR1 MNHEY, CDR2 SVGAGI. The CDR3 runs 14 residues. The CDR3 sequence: CASSYPGMSTEAFF. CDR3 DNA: TGTGCCAGCAGTTACCCAGGGATGTCCACTGAAGCTTTCTTT.